This TCR beta chain came from a study of T cell responses to AZD1222 COVID-19 vaccine. Notes on the study in general: Nearly half of the spike-specific TCRs reportedly recognize variant regions that carry no mutations. No day 14 peak samples; only post-peak repertoires were characterized. An increase in Spike-specific TCR breadth and depth was observed after two AZD1222 doses.

Remarks on this clone: Its specificity is not known.

The table came from immunoSEQ multiplex PCR; TCRdb's copy has only in-frame clones and leaves some out. The sample shows roughly 150,000 clones, roughly 90% of them seen only once. V lost 2 bases to trimming and J lost 7 bases; unmatched junction nucleotides: 6. This CDR3 is 15 amino acids long. From germline, CDR1 is GTSNPN and CDR2 SVGIG (reference sequence). The sequence was obtained from an adult in good health. The starting material was peripheral blood, obtained on day 0 of AZD1222 vaccination. V and J are TRBV30 and TRBJ1-6; 9 bases are shared with TRBD1. The CDR3 loop reads CAWSLPGQGNSPLHF. CDR3 bases: TGTGCCTGGAGTCTCCCCGGACAGGGGAATTCACCCCTCCACTTT.